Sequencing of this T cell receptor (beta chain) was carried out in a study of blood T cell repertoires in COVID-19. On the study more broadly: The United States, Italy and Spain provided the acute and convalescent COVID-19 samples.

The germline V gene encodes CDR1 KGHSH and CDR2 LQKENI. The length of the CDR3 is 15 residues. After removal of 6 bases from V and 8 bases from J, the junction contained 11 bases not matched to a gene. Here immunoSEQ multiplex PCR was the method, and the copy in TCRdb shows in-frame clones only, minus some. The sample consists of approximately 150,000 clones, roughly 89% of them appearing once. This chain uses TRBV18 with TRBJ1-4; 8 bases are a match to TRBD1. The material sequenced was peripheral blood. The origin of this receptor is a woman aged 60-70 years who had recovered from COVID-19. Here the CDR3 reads CASSPGGRGHEKLFF. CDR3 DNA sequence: TGTGCCAGCTCCCCGGGGGGCAGGGGGCACGAAAAACTGTTTTTT.